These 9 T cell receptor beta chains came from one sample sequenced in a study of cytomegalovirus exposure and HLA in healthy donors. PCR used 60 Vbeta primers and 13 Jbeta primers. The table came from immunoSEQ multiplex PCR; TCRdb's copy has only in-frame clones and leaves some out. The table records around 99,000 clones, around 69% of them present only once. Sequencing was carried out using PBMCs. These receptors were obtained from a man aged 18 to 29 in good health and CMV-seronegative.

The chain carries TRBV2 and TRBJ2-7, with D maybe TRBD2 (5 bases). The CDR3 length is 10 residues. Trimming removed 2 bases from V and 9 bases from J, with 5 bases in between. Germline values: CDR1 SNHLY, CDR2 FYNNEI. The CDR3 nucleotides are TGTGCCAGCAGTGAACGGGGGCAGTACTTC. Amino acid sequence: CASSERGQYF. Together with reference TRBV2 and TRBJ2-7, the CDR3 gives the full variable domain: EPEVTQTPSHQVTQMGQEVILRCVPISNHLYFYWYRQILGQKVEFLVSFYNNEISEKSEIFDDQFSVERPDGSNFTLKIRSTKLEDSAMYFCASSERGQYFGPGTRLTVT.

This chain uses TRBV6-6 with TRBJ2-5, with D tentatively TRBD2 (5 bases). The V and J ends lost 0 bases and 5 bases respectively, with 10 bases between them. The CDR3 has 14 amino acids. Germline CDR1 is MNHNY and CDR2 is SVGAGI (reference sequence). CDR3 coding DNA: TGTGCCAGCAGTTACTCGGAGGTTATGGAGACCCAGTACTTC. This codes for CASSYSEVMETQYF.

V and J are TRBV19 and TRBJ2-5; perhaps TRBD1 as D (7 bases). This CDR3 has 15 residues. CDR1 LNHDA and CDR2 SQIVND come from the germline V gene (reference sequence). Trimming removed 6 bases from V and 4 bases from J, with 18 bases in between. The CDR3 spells CASSLAGGLGETQYF. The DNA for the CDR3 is TGTGCCAGTAGCCTAGCAGGGGGGCTGGGAGAGACCCAGTACTTC. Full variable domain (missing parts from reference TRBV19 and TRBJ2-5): DGGITQSPKYLFRKEGQNVTLSCEQNLNHDAMYWYRQDPGQGLRLIYYSQIVNDFQKGDIAEGYSVSREKKESFPLTVTSAQKNPTAFYLCASSLAGGLGETQYFGPGTRLLVL.

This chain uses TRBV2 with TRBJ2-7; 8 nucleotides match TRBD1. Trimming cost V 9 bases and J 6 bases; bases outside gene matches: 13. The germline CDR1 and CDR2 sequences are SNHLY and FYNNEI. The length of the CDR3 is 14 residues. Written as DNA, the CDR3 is TGTGCCAGTGCGGACAGGGACGAATCCCTCGAGCAGTACTTC. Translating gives CASADRDESLEQYF.

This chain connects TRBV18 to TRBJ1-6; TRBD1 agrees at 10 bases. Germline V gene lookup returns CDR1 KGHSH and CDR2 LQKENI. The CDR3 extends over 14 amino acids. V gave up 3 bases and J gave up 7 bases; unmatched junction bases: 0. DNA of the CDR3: TGTGCCAGCTCACCGGGACAGGGGAATTCACCCCTCCACTTT. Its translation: CASSPGQGNSPLHF.

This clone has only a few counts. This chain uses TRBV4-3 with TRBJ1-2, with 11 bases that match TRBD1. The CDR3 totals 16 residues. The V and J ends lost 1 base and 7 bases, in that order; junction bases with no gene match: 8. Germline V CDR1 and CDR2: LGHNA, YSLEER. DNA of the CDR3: TGCGCCAGCAGCCAAGCTGGGACAGGGGGAATTCGTGGCTACACCTTC. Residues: CASSQAGTGGIRGYTF.

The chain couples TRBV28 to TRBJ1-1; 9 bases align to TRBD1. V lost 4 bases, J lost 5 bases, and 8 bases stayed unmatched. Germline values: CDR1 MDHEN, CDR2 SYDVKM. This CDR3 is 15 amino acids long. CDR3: CASSSGTGWGTEAFF. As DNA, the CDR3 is TGTGCCAGCAGTTCCGGGACAGGGTGGGGGACTGAAGCTTTCTTT.

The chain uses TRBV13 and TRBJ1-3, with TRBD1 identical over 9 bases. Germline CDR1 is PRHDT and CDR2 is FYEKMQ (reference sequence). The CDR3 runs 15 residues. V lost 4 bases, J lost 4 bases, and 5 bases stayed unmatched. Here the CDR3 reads CASSSGTGYGNTIYF. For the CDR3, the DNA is TGTGCCAGCAGCTCCGGGACAGGGTACGGAAACACCATATATTTT.

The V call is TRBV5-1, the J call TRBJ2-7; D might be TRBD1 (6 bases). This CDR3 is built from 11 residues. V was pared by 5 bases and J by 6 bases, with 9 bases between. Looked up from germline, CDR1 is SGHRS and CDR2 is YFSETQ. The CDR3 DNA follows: TGCGCCAGCAGGGGGGCGGGCGAGCAGTACTTC. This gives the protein CASRGAGEQYF. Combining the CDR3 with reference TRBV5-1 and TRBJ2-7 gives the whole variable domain KAGVTQTPRYLIKTRGQQVTLSCSPISGHRSVSWYQQTPGQGLQFLFEYFSETQRNKGNFPGRFSGRQFSNSRSEMNVSTLELGDSALYLCASRGAGEQYFGPGTRLTVT.